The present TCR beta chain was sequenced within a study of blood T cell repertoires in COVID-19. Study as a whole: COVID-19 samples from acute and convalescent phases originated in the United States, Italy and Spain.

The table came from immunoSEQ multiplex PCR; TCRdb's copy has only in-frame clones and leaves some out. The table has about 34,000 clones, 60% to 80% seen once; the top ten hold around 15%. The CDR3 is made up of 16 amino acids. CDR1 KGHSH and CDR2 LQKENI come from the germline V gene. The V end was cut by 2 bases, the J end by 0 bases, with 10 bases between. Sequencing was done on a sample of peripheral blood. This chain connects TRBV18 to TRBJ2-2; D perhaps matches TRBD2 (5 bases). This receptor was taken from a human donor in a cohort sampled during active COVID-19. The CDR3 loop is CASSPNPGANTGELFF. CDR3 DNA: TGTGCCAGCTCACCAAATCCCGGGGCGAACACCGGGGAGCTGTTTTTT.